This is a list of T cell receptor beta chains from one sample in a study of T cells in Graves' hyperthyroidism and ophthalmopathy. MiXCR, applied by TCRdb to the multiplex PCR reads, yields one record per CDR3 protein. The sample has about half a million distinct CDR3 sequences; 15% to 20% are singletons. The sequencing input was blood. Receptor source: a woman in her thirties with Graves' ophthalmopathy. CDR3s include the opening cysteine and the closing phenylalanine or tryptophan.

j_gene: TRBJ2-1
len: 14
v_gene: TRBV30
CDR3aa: CAWCRSFSYNEQFF

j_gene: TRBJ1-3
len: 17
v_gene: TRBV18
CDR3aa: CASSPGTGVEIGNTIYF

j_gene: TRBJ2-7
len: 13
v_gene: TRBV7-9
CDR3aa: CASSSTGSGEQYF

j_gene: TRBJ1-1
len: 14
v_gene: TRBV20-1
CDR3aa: CSARDMWGGTEAFF

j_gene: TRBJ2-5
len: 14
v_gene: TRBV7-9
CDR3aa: CASSSIETGKTQYF

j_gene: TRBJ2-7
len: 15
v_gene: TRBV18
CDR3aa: CASSPGGGTFSEQYF

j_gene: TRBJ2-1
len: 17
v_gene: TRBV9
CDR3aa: CASSVGFSSTVGFEQFF

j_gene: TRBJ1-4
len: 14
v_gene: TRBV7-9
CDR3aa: CASSSDREDEKLFF

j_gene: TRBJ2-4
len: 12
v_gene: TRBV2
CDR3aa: CASKKGDNIQYF

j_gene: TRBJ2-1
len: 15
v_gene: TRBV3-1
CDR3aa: CASSPSAGGPREQFF

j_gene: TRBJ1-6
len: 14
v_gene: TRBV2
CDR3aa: CARSGDSYNSPLHF

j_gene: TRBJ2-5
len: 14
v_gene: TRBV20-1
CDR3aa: CSAKNPSLQETQYF

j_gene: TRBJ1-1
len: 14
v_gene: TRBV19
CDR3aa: CASSIWNLNTEAFF

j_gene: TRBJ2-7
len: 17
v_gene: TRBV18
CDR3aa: CASSSLAGGPSSYEQYF

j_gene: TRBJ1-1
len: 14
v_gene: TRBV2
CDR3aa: CASSEPPGGPEAFF

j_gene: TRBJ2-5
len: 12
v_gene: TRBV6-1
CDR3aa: CASSPAQETQYF

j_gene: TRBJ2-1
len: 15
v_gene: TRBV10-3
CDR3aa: CAISDVVGSRNEQFF

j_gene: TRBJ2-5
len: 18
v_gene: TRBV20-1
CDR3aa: CSARSPRASGRVRGTQYF

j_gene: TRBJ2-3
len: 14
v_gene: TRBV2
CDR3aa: CASSEEGFTDTQYF

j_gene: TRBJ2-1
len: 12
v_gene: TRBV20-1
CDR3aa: CSEIGRDNEQFF

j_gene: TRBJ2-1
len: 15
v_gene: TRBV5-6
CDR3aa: CASSLMGTGDDEQFF

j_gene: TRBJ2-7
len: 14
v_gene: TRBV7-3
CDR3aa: CASSPVTSGPQQYF

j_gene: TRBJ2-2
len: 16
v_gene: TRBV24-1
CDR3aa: CATSEPGTGVSGELFF

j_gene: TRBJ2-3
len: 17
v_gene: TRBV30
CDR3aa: CAWSSRPWADNTDTQYF

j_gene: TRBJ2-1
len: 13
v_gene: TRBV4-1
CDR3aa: CASSPGYTAKQFF

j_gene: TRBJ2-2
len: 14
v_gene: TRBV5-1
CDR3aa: CASSSPSGTGELFF